Shown below are 12 T cell receptor beta chains from a single sample sequenced in a study of CD8 T cells in Susac syndrome (dated by TCRdb to the late 2010s). Libraries were constructed by the immunoSEQ multiplex PCR assay. RNA was extracted using the RNeasy kit, and about 0.45 to 1 microgram was reverse transcribed with random hexamers. TCRdb reprocessing: public reads trimmed at Q25 with fastp, clones called with MiXCR, in-frame beta chains kept. Rows with a matching CDR3 protein are joined into one entry that keeps the most common DNA and genes. This sample lists 140,000 to 150,000 distinct CDR3 sequences; 85% to 95% were detected once. The ten biggest clones cover approximately 0.11% of the sample. Sequencing input: CD4+ T cells from PBMCs. All receptors derive from a human donor with multiple sclerosis.

The chain carries TRBV27 and TRBJ1-1; D ambiguous. V was clipped by 8 bases and J by 1 base, with 14 bases between them. Germline V gene sequence: CDR1 MNHEY, CDR2 SMNVEV (reference sequence). This CDR3 contains 14 residues. The CDR3 reads CASALTKGNTEAFF. For the CDR3, the DNA is TGTGCCAGCGCATTAACGAAGGGGAACACTGAAGCTTTCTTT.

The chain carries TRBV28 and TRBJ2-7, with 7 bases matching TRBD1. This CDR3 spans 15 amino acids. The trim removed 6 bases at V and 1 base at J, leaving 9 bases unmatched. Germline lookup yields CDR1 MDHEN and CDR2 SYDVKM. The CDR3 DNA reads as TGTGCCAGCAGCCTCGACAGGGTCGGATCCTACGAGCAGTACTTC. It is translated as CASSLDRVGSYEQYF.

This clonotype was observed a single time. The chain uses TRBV7-9 and TRBJ2-1, with D perhaps matching TRBD1 or TRBD2 (6 bases each). From germline, CDR1 is SEHNR and CDR2 FQNEAQ (reference sequence). The CDR3 totals 16 residues. V dropped 5 bases and J dropped 10 bases, with 24 bases sitting between them. In nucleotides, the CDR3 is TGTGCCAGCAGCGCACGGTACAGGGATAGCGGAGGAGAGCAGTTCTTC. Translation: CASSARYRDSGGEQFF.

This clonotype was counted a few times. This chain connects TRBV18 to TRBJ2-1; unclear D gene. The length of the CDR3 is 13 residues. The germline CDR1 and CDR2 sequences are KGHSH and LQKENI. Trimming left V 1 base short and J 5 bases short, with 6 bases between. The CDR3 DNA is TGTGCCAGCTCACCACGGGCCGACAATGAGCAGTTCTTC. Its translation: CASSPRADNEQFF. Filled out from reference TRBV18 and TRBJ2-1, the complete variable domain reads NAGVMQNPRHLVRRRGQEARLRCSPMKGHSHVYWYRQLPEEGLKFMVYLQKENIIDESGMPKERFSAEFPKEGPSILRIQQVVRGDSAAYFCASSPRADNEQFFGPGTRLTVL.

The chain employs TRBV29-1 and TRBJ2-7; 8 nucleotides align to TRBD1. Germline CDR1 and CDR2: SQVTM and ANQGSEA. CDR3 length: 14 amino acids. The J segment lost 6 bases and the V segment lost 7 bases, leaving 14 bases of the junction unmatched. The CDR3 nucleotides are TGCAGCGGGGGCCAGGGACAGGTGACCTCCGAGCAGTACTTC. Its translation: CSGGQGQVTSEQYF.

The chain joins TRBV19 to TRBJ1-2; possibly TRBD1 for D (5 bases). The CDR3 has 13 residues. In germline, CDR1 is LNHDA, CDR2 SQIVND (reference sequence). V lost 3 bases to trimming and J lost 4 bases, with 9 bases between them. In DNA form, the CDR3 reads TGTGCCAGTAGTATGGGGCGGATCTATGGCTACACCTTC. The encoded protein is CASSMGRIYGYTF.

This chain connects TRBV28 to TRBJ2-3; a possible D gene is TRBD2 (6 bases). Germline V gene lookup returns CDR1 MDHEN and CDR2 SYDVKM. The CDR3 is 12 amino acids. With 8 bases removed from V and 3 bases from J, the gap between germline ends came to 9 bases. DNA for the CDR3: TGTGCCAGCGGGAGGTGGACAGATACGCAGTATTTT. Translating gives CASGRWTDTQYF.

This chain uses TRBV24-1 with TRBJ2-7, with TRBD2 matching 14 bases. The CDR3 extends over 18 amino acids. CDR1 and CDR2 from the germline V gene are KGHDR and SFDVKD. The junction had 7 bases not matched to a gene; V was cut back by 3 bases and J by 1 base. The CDR3 coding sequence is TGTGCCACCAGTGATCGGGGACTAGCGGGAGACCCATCCTACGAGCAGTACTTC. Residues: CATSDRGLAGDPSYEQYF.

This clonotype is a singleton in its sample. The chain has TRBV9 and TRBJ1-3; D is unclear. Germline V lookup: CDR1 SGDLS, CDR2 YYNGEE. CDR3 length: 14 residues. The germline V and J ends were trimmed by 3 bases and 0 bases, with 7 bases remaining between them. The CDR3, as DNA: TGTGCCAGCAGCGGACGGGGCTCTGGAAACACCATATATTTT. It translates to CASSGRGSGNTIYF.

The rearrangement links TRBV28 to TRBJ2-7, with a possible D match to TRBD1 (7 bases). V was clipped by 4 bases and J by 11 bases, with 12 bases between them. Germline V gene data show CDR1 as MDHEN and CDR2 as SYDVKM. The CDR3 spans 11 residues. CDR3: CASSYTGEEYF. The CDR3 nucleotides are TGTGCCAGCAGTTACACAGGGGAGGAGTACTTC.

V and J are TRBV18 and TRBJ2-1, with 12 bases identical to TRBD2. This CDR3 is 18 amino acids long. CDR1 and CDR2 from the germline V gene are KGHSH and LQKENI. The V segment lost 3 bases and the J segment 3 bases; nucleotides outside the gene matches: 9. CDR3 amino acids: CASSPRRLAGVNYNEQFF. The CDR3 nucleotides are TGTGCCAGCTCACCTCGGAGACTAGCGGGAGTTAACTACAATGAGCAGTTCTTC.

This chain connects TRBV20-1 to TRBJ2-7, with D maybe TRBD1 (5 bases). Germline CDR1 DFQATT, CDR2 SNEGSKA (reference sequence). This CDR3 spans 16 amino acids. V dropped 0 bases and J dropped 2 bases, with 17 bases sitting between them. CDR3 coding DNA: TGCAGTGCTAGAGATCTCCGTGGCAGGGATGCCTACGAGCAGTACTTC. It codes for CSARDLRGRDAYEQYF.